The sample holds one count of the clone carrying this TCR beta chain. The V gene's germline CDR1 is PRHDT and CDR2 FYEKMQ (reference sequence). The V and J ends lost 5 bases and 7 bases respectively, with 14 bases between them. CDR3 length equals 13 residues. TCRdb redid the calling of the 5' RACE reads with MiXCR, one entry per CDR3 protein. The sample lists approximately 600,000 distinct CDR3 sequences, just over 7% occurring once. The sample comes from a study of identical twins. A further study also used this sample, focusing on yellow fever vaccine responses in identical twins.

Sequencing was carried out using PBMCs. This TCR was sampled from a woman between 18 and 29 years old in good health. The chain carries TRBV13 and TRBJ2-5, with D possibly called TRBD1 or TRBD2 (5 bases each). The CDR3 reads CASSPGTPGTQYF. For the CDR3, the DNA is TGTGCCAGCAGCCCCGGGACCCCAGGGACCCAGTACTTC.